The 21 T cell receptor beta chains below come from one sample, sequenced in a study of cytomegalovirus exposure and HLA in healthy donors. 60 Vbeta and 13 Jbeta primers were used in PCR. The protocol was immunoSEQ multiplex PCR, while the TCRdb copy is restricted to in-frame clones and leaves out a portion. The sample includes 110,000 to 150,000 clones, around 81% of them seen just once. The sequenced sample was PBMCs. Every receptor here comes from a male donor in good health and CMV-seronegative.

The chain recombines TRBV6-1 with TRBJ2-7; 11 positions agree with TRBD1. Trimming at V came to 1 base and at J to 2 bases, leaving 7 bases not matched to a gene. CDR1 is MNHNS and CDR2 is SASEGT in the germline V gene. CDR3 length: 17 residues. The CDR3 sequence: CASSEERDRGETYEQYF. In DNA form, the CDR3 reads TGTGCCAGCAGTGAAGAGAGGGACAGGGGGGAGACCTACGAGCAGTACTTC.

The chain employs TRBV6-6 and TRBJ2-5; tentative D call: TRBD2 (5 bases). CDR3 size: 13 residues. From germline, CDR1 is MNHNY and CDR2 SVGAGI (reference sequence). V lost 8 bases to trimming and J lost 3 bases, with 13 bases between them. The CDR3 DNA reads TGTGCCAGCTCGGGTCTAGCCGAAGAGACCCAGTACTTC. Its protein product is CASSGLAEETQYF.

The rearrangement links TRBV19 to TRBJ1-1, with TRBD1 identical over 7 bases. The CDR3 totals 15 residues. The V gene end was trimmed by 7 bases and the J gene end by 7 bases; junction bases not matched to a gene: 15. Germline V gene lookup returns CDR1 LNHDA and CDR2 SQIVND (reference sequence). DNA of the CDR3: TGTGCCAGTACCCTCTGGATACAGGGGAGAGGTGAAGCTTTCTTT. The encoded protein is CASTLWIQGRGEAFF. The full variable domain, with the rest looked up from reference TRBV19 and TRBJ1-1, is DGGITQSPKYLFRKEGQNVTLSCEQNLNHDAMYWYRQDPGQGLRLIYYSQIVNDFQKGDIAEGYSVSREKKESFPLTVTSAQKNPTAFYLCASTLWIQGRGEAFFGQGTRLTVV.

This clone came up once. The chain employs TRBV6-5 and TRBJ2-7; 10 bases are shared with TRBD1. V shed 0 bases, J shed 7 bases, and the junction held 9 bases outside the gene matches. Germline V gene data show CDR1 as MNHEY and CDR2 as SVGAGI. This CDR3 is 16 amino acids long. This CDR3 is CASSYSLGQGSWEQYF. The CDR3 nucleotides are TGTGCCAGCAGTTACTCGCTGGGACAGGGGAGTTGGGAGCAGTACTTC.

The CDR3, as DNA: TGTGCCAGCAGCTTGGAGGCGGCTAGCGGGTCCTACGAGCAGTACTTC. This codes for CASSLEAASGSYEQYF. This chain links TRBV5-8 with TRBJ2-7; 8 nucleotides agree with TRBD2. This CDR3 is 16 amino acids long. V dropped 0 bases and J dropped 1; count of bases not matched to a gene: 6. Looked up from germline, CDR1 is SGHTS and CDR2 is YDEGEE.

DNA of the CDR3: TGCGCCAGCAGCCAGCGGAGCGGGGAGTCCTACGAGCAGTACTTC. Amino acid sequence: CASSQRSGESYEQYF. This chain joins TRBV4-1 and TRBJ2-7; 7 bases line up with TRBD2. J gave up 1 base and V 3 bases, and 6 bases lay outside the gene matches. This CDR3 has 15 residues. Germline loops: CDR1 MGHRA, CDR2 YSYEKL.

CDR3 loop: CASSGHRGRSGNTIYF. Here the CDR3 DNA reads TGTGCCAGCAGTGGGCACAGGGGCCGCTCTGGAAACACCATATATTTT. The rearrangement uses TRBV6-1 and TRBJ1-3, with 7 nucleotides matching TRBD1. CDR1 and CDR2 from the germline V gene are MNHNS and SASEGT. The CDR3 has 16 amino acids. V shed 4 bases and J 0 bases; nucleotides not matched to a gene: 6.

The chain is built from TRBV30 and TRBJ1-2; D gene uncertain. V lost 2 bases and J lost 13, with 8 bases in between. The CDR3 covers 9 residues. Per the germline V gene, CDR1 is GTSNPN and CDR2 is SVGIG (reference sequence). CDR3 in DNA: TGTGCCTGGAGTCCCCCGTTCACCTTC. Amino acids: CAWSPPFTF.

The chain links TRBV19 to TRBJ1-1; TRBD1 aligns across 7 bases. This CDR3 contains 14 residues. Unmatched junction bases numbered 4, after V lost 2 bases and J lost 4 bases. Per germline, CDR1 LNHDA and CDR2 SQIVND (reference sequence). The CDR3: CASSIPRGRTEAFF. The DNA of the CDR3 is TGTGCCAGTAGTATACCGAGGGGGCGCACTGAAGCTTTCTTT.

The CDR3 bases are TGTGCCAGCAGCGTCAGGGACAACTCCTACGAGCAGTACTTC. This gives the protein CASSVRDNSYEQYF. This chain uses TRBV5-4 with TRBJ2-7, with a tentative D call TRBD1 (6 bases). V lost 4 bases and J 0 bases, leaving 11 bases between the germline ends. CDR1 SGHNT and CDR2 YYREEE come from the germline V gene (reference sequence). This CDR3 spans 14 amino acids.

The rearrangement uses TRBV5-4 and TRBJ2-7, with D hard to call. The V end lost 1 base, the J end lost 5 bases, and 13 bases lay between the germline ends. The CDR3 contains 14 residues. CDR1 SGHNT and CDR2 YYREEE come from the germline V gene (reference sequence). CDR3 in DNA: TGTGCCAGCAGCTTGTACCGTGGTGGAGACGAGCAGTACTTC. Amino acids: CASSLYRGGDEQYF.

The chain links TRBV21-1 to TRBJ1-1; the tabulated D call, TRBD1, remains unverified against the DNA. TRBV21-1 is designated a pseudogene. The CDR3 totals 15 residues. The CDR3 reads CASSKASGLVTEAFF. The CDR3, as DNA: TGTGCCAGCAGCAAAGCGTCAGGGTTGGTCACTGAAGCTTTCTTT.

This chain connects TRBV21-1 to TRBJ2-5; TRBD2, the table's D call, lacks a check against the DNA. TRBV21-1 is designated a pseudogene. The CDR3 totals 12 residues. DNA of the CDR3: TGTGCCAGCGGTCGGAGAAAAGAGACCCAGTACTTC. It codes for CASGRRKETQYF.

V usage is TRBV5-1 and J usage is TRBJ2-6; D is possibly TRBD2 (5 bases). The V and J ends lost 4 bases and 2 bases respectively, with 7 bases between them. The CDR3 is made up of 14 amino acids. Germline V gene sequence: CDR1 SGHRS, CDR2 YFSETQ. CDR3 DNA sequence: TGCGCCAGCAGCCGGGATCCTGGGGCCAACGTCCTGACTTTC. This translates into CASSRDPGANVLTF.

This clone was seen a handful of times. This rearrangement joins TRBV12-5 to TRBJ1-5; 7 bases agree with TRBD1. The CDR3 consists of 15 residues. Trimming removed 3 bases from V and 6 bases from J; junction bases left unmatched: 8. The germline gives CDR1 LGHNT, CDR2 FRNRAP. CDR3 sequence (DNA): TGTGCTAGTGGTTTCTCTTCAGGGGGAGGTCAGCCCCAGCATTTT. Translated: CASGFSSGGGQPQHF. Complete variable domain (other parts from reference TRBV12-5 and TRBJ1-5): DARVTQTPRHKVTEMGQEVTMRCQPILGHNTVFWYRQTMMQGLELLAYFRNRAPLDDSGMPKDRFSAEMPDATLATLKIQPSEPRDSAVYFCASGFSSGGGQPQHFGDGTRLSIL.

This rearrangement joins TRBV23-1 to TRBJ1-4; TRBD1 might be the D (6 bases). TRBV23-1 belongs to the ORF category, with a function that is uncertain. CDR3 size: 20 residues. The V end was cut by 0 bases, the J end by 4 bases, with 24 bases between. The CDR3 DNA reads as TGCGCCAGCAGTCAATCTATTCTTCGAGGGACACTTGCACATAATGAAAAACTGTTTTTT. Residues: CASSQSILRGTLAHNEKLFF.

This clone was counted between two and nine times. J is TRBJ1-4 and V is TRBV5-1; D might be TRBD1 (6 bases). CDR1 and CDR2 (germline): SGHRS, YFSETQ. The length of the CDR3 is 15 residues. Deletions cut 4 bases from V and 0 bases from J, with 10 bases between. This CDR3 is CASSGTLSTNEKLFF. The CDR3 DNA reads as TGCGCCAGCAGCGGGACACTTTCAACTAATGAAAAACTGTTTTTT. Combining the CDR3 with reference TRBV5-1 and TRBJ1-4 gives the whole variable domain KAGVTQTPRYLIKTRGQQVTLSCSPISGHRSVSWYQQTPGQGLQFLFEYFSETQRNKGNFPGRFSGRQFSNSRSEMNVSTLELGDSALYLCASSGTLSTNEKLFFGSGTQLSVL.

This clone appeared a few times. V and J are TRBV27 and TRBJ2-3, with D possibly matching TRBD1 (5 bases). The CDR3 length is 13 residues. V lost 8 bases to trimming and J lost 0 bases, with 9 bases between them. CDR1 and CDR2 (germline): MNHEY, SMNVEV (reference sequence). The CDR3, as DNA: TGTGCCAGCCAGGACACTAGCACAGATACGCAGTATTTT. Encoded protein: CASQDTSTDTQYF.

This clone was counted between two and nine times. The same CDR3 is also encoded by other DNA sequences in this sample. The rearrangement uses TRBV6-5 and TRBJ1-2; 7 bases are a match to TRBD1. The CDR3 covers 14 residues. Germline assignment: CDR1 MNHEY and CDR2 SVGAGI. The V and J ends lost 6 bases and 0 bases, in that order; junction bases with no gene match: 4. The CDR3 region is CASSYGTANYGYTF. CDR3 coding DNA: TGTGCCAGCAGCTACGGGACAGCTAACTATGGCTACACCTTC.

This rearrangement joins TRBV30 to TRBJ2-7; D perhaps matches TRBD2 (5 bases). Trimming took off 5 bases at V and 2 bases at J, with 16 bases between the two ends. Germline-derived CDR1 and CDR2 are GTSNPN and SVGIG (reference sequence). The CDR3 has 14 residues. CDR3 residues: CAWGAGVPTYEQYF. The CDR3 DNA sequence: TGTGCCTGGGGCGCCGGGGTCCCCACCTACGAGCAGTACTTC. The whole variable domain, filled in from reference TRBV30 and TRBJ2-7, reads SQTIHQWPATLVQPVGSPLSLECTVEGTSNPNLYWYRQAAGRGLQLLFYSVGIGQISSEVPQNLSASRPQDRQFILSSKKLLLSDSGFYLCAWGAGVPTYEQYFGPGTRLTVT.

The genes are TRBV4-2 and TRBJ2-3, with D possibly matching TRBD1 (5 bases). With 3 bases removed from V and 2 bases from J, the gap between germline ends came to 36 bases. The CDR3 is made up of 23 amino acids. Germline CDR1 and CDR2: LGHNA and YNFKEQ. The CDR3 nucleotides are TGTGCCAGCAGCCAGGACCCACGCGGATACGCCAGGGTAAAACAACCTTCCACAGATACGCAGTATTTT. Translation gives CASSQDPRGYARVKQPSTDTQYF.